The sequence of this TCR beta chain was determined in a study of human T cells and chemical hapten exposure. Time point here: healthy volunteer bleed at 2 weeks. Total RNA was isolated from unfractionated whole blood. In this sample, this clonotype turned up many times. Individual cDNA molecules each carried unique molecular identifiers attached by the library. Using its own MiXCR run on the RACE reads, TCRdb lists one record per CDR3 protein. The sample carries approximately 45,000 distinct CDR3 sequences, approximately 4.7% recorded once. The CDR3 totals 14 residues. The germline CDR1 and CDR2 sequences are MNHEY and SVGEGT. V lost 5 bases, J lost 7 bases, and 15 bases lay in between.

The TCR originated in a female donor in good health. Some clones in this sample may be carry-over from other donors' samples. This chain uses TRBV6-2 or TRBV6-3 with TRBJ2-1; D might be TRBD2 (5 bases). The source material was whole blood. CDR3 nucleotides: TGTGCCAGCAGTAGCCTAGCAGTGGGGAATGAGCAGTTCTTC. Translation gives CASSSLAVGNEQFF.